The 9 T cell receptor beta chains in this list originate from one sample, sequenced in a study of blood T cells in healthy people across ages. With a J-beta primer mix and a sample-barcoded 5' primer, a second PCR ran about 6 to 11 cycles. TCRdb passed the 5' RACE reads through MiXCR, listing each CDR3 protein once. The repertoire holds 650,000 to 800,000 distinct CDR3 sequences, around 42% seen once, with approximately 19% in the top ten. Material for sequencing was blood. The source is a man aged 55 to 69 in good health.

This chain links TRBV20-1 with TRBJ1-1; D is undetermined. V gave up 6 bases and J gave up 1 base, with 15 bases separating them. CDR1 and CDR2 from the germline V gene are DFQATT and SNEGSKA (reference sequence). The CDR3 length is 14 residues. This CDR3 reads CSAAPTAANTEAFF. The CDR3 DNA reads as TGCAGTGCCGCTCCTACAGCGGCGAACACTGAAGCTTTCTTT.

The chain joins TRBV2 to TRBJ1-2, with D possibly TRBD1 on 5 matching bases. CDR1 is SNHLY and CDR2 is FYNNEI in the germline V gene. The CDR3 consists of 14 residues. V gave up 7 bases and J gave up 1 base, with 13 bases separating them. The CDR3 loop is CASKPRTLNYGYTF. The CDR3 DNA reads TGTGCCAGCAAACCCCGGACACTTAACTATGGCTACACCTTC.

This clonotype has a single count. This rearrangement joins TRBV20-1 to TRBJ2-7; D possibly corresponds to TRBD2 (5 bases). V gave up 0 bases and J gave up 2 bases, with 11 bases separating them. Germline V gene lookup returns CDR1 DFQATT and CDR2 SNEGSKA (reference sequence). The CDR3 extends over 14 amino acids. In DNA form, the CDR3 reads TGCAGTGCTAGAGATCGGACGGGAACCTACGAGCAGTACTTC. Its translation is CSARDRTGTYEQYF.

In its sample, this clonotype was seen a few times. The chain joins TRBV7-2 to TRBJ2-1; 12 nucleotides agree with TRBD2. Germline CDR1 is SGHTA and CDR2 is FQGNSA. This CDR3 is 15 amino acids long. V lost 1 base and J lost 12; bases outside the gene matches: 7. The CDR3: CASSLGTSGAGVQFF. The DNA for the CDR3 is TGTGCCAGCAGCTTAGGGACTAGCGGGGCCGGAGTGCAGTTCTTC.

As regards this clonotype: A clone one base away is much larger, so this may be a read error. The genes are TRBV3-1 and TRBJ2-1; D might be TRBD2 (5 bases). The length of the CDR3 is 11 residues. Germline V gives CDR1 LGHDT, CDR2 YNNKEL (reference sequence). V lost 8 bases and J 7 bases, leaving 9 bases between the germline ends. CDR3 sequence: CASARANEQFF. In nucleotides, the CDR3 is TGTGCCAGCGCGAGGGCGAATGAGCAGTTCTTC.

The rearrangement joins TRBV6-2 or TRBV6-3 to TRBJ1-1; no reliable D call. Trimming cost V 10 bases and J 5 bases, with 14 bases left between them. CDR3 length equals 12 residues. CDR1 and CDR2 (germline): MNHEY, SVGEGT. CDR3 sequence (DNA): TGTGCCACCAAAGACGGGATTACTGAAGCTTTCTTT. This sequence encodes CATKDGITEAFF.

As regards this clonotype: One base away lies a much larger clone, so this may be a sequencing read error. V gene TRBV12-3 or TRBV12-4 combines with J gene TRBJ2-5, with D possibly being TRBD1 (5 bases). Trimming pared 3 bases from V and 11 bases from J, leaving 19 bases between. This CDR3 contains 14 residues. CDR3 DNA sequence: TGTGCCAGCAGTTTTCAGTACAGGACCTACGGGCAGTACTTC. Amino acid sequence: CASSFQYRTYGQYF.

This clonotype occurred a few times. The CDR3 loop is CASSERDSGYGYTF. CDR3 coding DNA: TGTGCCAGCAGTGAAAGAGACAGTGGCTATGGCTACACCTTC. The chain joins TRBV6-1 to TRBJ1-2; maybe TRBD1 (5 bases). Germline V gives CDR1 MNHNS, CDR2 SASEGT. There are 14 residues in the CDR3. The V end was cut by 2 bases, the J end by 4 bases, with 11 bases between.

J is TRBJ1-1 and V is TRBV11-2; TRBD1 might be the D (5 bases). CDR1 is SGHAT, CDR2 FQNNGV, per germline. Trimming pared 2 bases from V and 1 base from J, leaving 17 bases between. The CDR3 has 17 residues. Here the CDR3 reads CASSLNSGPGRNTEAFF. For the CDR3, the DNA is TGTGCCAGCAGCTTAAATTCGGGCCCAGGGCGGAACACTGAAGCTTTCTTT.